The subject of this entry is one TCR beta chain. Generated by immunoSEQ multiplex PCR, the TCRdb table keeps only in-frame clones and is missing some. The sample consists of about 14,000 clones, roughly 80% of them appearing once. This specimen comes from a study of technical replicates of blood from several donors. The CDR3 is 18 amino acids. J lost 2 bases, V lost 2 bases, and 7 bases had no gene match. In germline, CDR1 is KGHSH, CDR2 LQKENI. Sequenced sample: PBMCs. This TCR came from a human donor in good health. The chain couples TRBV18 to TRBJ2-2, with 11 positions matching TRBD1. In DNA, the CDR3 is TGTGCCAGCTCACCATCCCGGACAGGGGGCCTCAACACCGGGGAGCTGTTTTTT. Protein sequence: CASSPSRTGGLNTGELFF.